This T cell receptor beta chain was retrieved from a study of early T cells in non-severe SARS-CoV-2 infection. Background on the study: Whole-blood bulk RNA, unsorted, was sequenced, and chains were unpaired.

The library protocol tagged individual cDNA molecules with unique molecular identifiers. Each CDR3 protein gets one entry after TCRdb re-called the 5' RACE reads with MiXCR. The table includes 55,000 to 85,000 distinct CDR3 sequences, more than 8% detected once. The CDR3 is 13 amino acids. J gave up 8 bases and V 2 bases, and 3 bases lay outside the gene matches. Germline CDR1 SQVTM, CDR2 ANQGSEA. In this sample, this clonotype turned up many times. The specimen was whole blood, collected at baseline. The receptor's source is an adult who was a healthcare worker with PCR-confirmed SARS-CoV-2 infection or an uninfected control (not recorded which). The chain links TRBV29-1 to TRBJ1-4; the match to TRBD1 covers 9 bases. The CDR3 sequence is CSVERQGEEKLFF. CDR3 sequence (DNA): TGCAGCGTTGAAAGACAGGGGGAAGAAAAACTGTTTTTT.